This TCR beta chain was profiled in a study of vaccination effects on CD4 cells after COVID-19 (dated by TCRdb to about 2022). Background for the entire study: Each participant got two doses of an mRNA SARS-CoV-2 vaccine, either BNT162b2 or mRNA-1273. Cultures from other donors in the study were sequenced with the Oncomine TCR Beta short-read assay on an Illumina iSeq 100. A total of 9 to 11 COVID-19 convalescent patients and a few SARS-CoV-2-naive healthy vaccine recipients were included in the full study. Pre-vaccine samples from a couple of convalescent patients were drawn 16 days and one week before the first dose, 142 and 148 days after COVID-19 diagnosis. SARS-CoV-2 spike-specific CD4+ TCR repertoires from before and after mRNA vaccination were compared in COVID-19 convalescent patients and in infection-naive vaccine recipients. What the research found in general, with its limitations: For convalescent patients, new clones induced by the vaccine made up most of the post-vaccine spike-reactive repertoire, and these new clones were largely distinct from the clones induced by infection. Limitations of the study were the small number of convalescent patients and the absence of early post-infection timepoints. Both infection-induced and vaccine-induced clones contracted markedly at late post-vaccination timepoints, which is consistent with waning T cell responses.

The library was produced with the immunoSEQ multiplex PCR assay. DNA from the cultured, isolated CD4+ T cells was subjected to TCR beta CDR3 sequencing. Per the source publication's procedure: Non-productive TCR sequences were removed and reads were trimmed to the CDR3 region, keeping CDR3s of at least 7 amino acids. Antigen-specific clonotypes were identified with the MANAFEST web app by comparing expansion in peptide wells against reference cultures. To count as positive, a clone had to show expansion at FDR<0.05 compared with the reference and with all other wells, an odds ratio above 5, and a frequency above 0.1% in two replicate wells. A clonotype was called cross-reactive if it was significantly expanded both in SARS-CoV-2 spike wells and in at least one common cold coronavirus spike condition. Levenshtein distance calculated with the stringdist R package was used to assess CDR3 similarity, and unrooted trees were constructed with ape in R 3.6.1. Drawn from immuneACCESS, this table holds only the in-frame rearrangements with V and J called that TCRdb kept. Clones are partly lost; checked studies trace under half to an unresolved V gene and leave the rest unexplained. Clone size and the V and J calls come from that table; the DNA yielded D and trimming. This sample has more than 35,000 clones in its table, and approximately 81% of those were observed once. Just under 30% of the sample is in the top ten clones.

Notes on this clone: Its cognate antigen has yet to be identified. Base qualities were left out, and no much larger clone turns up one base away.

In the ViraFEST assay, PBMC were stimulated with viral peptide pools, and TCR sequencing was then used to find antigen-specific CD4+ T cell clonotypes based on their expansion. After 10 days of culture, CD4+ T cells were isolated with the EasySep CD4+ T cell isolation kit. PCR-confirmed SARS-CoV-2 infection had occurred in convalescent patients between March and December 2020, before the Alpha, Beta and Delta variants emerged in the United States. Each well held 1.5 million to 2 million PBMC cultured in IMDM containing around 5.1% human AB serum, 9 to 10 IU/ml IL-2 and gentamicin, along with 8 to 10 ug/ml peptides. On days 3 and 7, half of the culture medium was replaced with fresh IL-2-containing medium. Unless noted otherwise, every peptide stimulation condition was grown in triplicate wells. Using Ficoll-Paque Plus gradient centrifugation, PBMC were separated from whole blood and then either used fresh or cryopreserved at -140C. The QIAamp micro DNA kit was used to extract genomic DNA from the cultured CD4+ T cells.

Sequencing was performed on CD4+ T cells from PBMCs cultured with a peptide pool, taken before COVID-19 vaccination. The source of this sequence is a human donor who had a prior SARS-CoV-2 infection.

The bases read TGTGCTAGTGGCCGCCAGGGGGCGCGAAGCTATGGCTACACCTTC. Its protein is CASGRQGARSYGYTF. In this chain, TRBV12-5 is recombined with TRBJ1-2; 8 of the junction bases match TRBD1. V has 6 bases trimmed and J has 4 bases trimmed; junction bases matching no gene number 10. CDR1 and CDR2 (LGHNT, FRNRAP) derive from the germline V gene. There are 15 amino acids in the CDR3, from cysteine to phenylalanine inclusive. Just CDR3 DNA is preserved here, 45 bases in frame from base 1.